Described below is a single T cell receptor beta chain sequence and its context. Antigen specificity is unknown. This entry is derived from a study of shared clonotypes between healthy human individuals. Study findings and constraints: Read depth was anticipated to influence clonotype sharing among donors.

Assay: immunoSEQ multiplex PCR; the TCRdb copy retains only in-frame clones and omits some. Of roughly 490,000 clones in the sample, 70% to 80% were seen once. Germline CDR1 is LGHNA and CDR2 is YSLEER. CDR3 size: 14 residues. Trimming removed 1 base from V and 7 bases from J, with 11 bases in between. The sample was PBMCs. This TCR derives from a woman in her thirties or forties in good health. Some clones in this sample may be carry-over from other donors' samples. The rearrangement joins TRBV4-3 to TRBJ2-4; D is uncertain. CDR3 sequence: CASSQGYGPNIQYF. The CDR3 DNA reads TGCGCCAGCAGCCAAGGATACGGGCCCAACATTCAGTACTTC.